Sequencing of this T cell receptor beta chain was carried out in a study of CD8+CD57+ T cells in acquired aplastic anemia. Whole-study context: DNA from sorted CD4+ and CD8+ cells averaged around 3.5 ug.

Profiles of TCR beta VDJ and CDR3 were generated from a genomic DNA template. A single record per CDR3 protein comes from TCRdb applying MiXCR to the reads. The table records some 170,000 distinct CDR3 sequences, nearly 65% of them present only once. All sequencing subjects had displayed CD8+CD57+ cell expansion on flow cytometry. Patients had not yet gotten any therapy when their blood was taken for sampling. The TCR was taken from a human donor with aplastic anemia. Sample: sorted CD4+, CD8+, or CD8+CD57+ T cells (not recorded which) from PBMCs.

CDR3 sequence (DNA): TGTGCCATCAGTACAGAGCTCTCTGGAAACACCATATATTTT. Protein: CAISTELSGNTIYF. The chain has TRBV10-3 and TRBJ1-3; D ambiguous. Per germline, CDR1 ENHRY and CDR2 SYGVKD. Trimming removed 5 bases from V and 0 bases from J, with 8 bases in between. The CDR3 covers 14 residues.